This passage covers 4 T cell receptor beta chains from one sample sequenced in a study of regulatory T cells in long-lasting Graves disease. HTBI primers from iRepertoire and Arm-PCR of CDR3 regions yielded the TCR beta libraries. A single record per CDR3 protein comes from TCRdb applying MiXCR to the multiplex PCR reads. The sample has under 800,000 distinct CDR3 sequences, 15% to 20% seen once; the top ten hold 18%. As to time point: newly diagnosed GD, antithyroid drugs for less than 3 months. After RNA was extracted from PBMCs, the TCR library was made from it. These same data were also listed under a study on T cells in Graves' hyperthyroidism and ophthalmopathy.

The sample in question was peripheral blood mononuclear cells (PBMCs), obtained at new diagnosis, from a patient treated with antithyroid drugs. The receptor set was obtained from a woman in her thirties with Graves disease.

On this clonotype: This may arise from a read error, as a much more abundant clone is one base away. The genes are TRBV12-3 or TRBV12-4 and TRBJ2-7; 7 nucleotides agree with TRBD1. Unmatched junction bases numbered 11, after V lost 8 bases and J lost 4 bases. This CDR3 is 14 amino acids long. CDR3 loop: CASGRRATGYEQYF. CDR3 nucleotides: TGTGCCAGCGGCCGTAGAGCGACAGGGTACGAGCAGTACTTC.

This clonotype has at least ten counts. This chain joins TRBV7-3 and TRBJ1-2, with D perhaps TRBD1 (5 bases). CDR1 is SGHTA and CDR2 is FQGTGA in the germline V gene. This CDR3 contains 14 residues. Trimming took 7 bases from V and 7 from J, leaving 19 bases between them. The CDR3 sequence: CASTPNLGTGGYTF. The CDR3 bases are TGTGCCAGCACCCCGAATCTCGGGACGGGTGGCTACACCTTC.

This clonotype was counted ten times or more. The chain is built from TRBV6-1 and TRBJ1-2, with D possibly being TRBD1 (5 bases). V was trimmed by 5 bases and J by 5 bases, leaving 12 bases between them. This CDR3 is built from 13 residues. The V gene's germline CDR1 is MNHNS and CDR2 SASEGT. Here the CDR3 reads CASSPWGGYGYTF. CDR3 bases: TGTGCCAGCAGTCCCTGGGGGGGGTATGGCTACACCTTC.

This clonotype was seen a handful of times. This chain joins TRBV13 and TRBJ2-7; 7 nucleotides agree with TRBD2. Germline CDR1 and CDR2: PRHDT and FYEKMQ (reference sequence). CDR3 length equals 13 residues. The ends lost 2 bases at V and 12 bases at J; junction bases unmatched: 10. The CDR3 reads CASSLILAASVYF. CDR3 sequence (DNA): TGTGCCAGCAGCTTAATCCTAGCGGCGAGTGTGTACTTC.